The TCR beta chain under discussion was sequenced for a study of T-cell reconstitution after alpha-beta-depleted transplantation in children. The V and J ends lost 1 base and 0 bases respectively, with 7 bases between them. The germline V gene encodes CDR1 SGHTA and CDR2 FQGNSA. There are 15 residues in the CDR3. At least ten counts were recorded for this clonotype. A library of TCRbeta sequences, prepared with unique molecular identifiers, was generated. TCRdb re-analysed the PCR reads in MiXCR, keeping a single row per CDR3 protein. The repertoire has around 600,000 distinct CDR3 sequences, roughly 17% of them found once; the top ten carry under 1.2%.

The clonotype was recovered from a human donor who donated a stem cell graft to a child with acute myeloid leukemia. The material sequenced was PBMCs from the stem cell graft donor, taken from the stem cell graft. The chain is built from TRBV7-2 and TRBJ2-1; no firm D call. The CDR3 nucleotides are TGTGCCAGCAGCTTAGGACCGTTCTCCTACAATGAGCAGTTCTTC. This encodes CASSLGPFSYNEQFF. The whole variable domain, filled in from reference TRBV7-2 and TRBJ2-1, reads GAGVSQSPSNKVTEKGKDVELRCDPISGHTALYWYRQSLGQGLEFLIYFQGNSAPDKSGLPSDRFSAERTGGSVSTLTIQRTQQEDSAVYLCASSLGPFSYNEQFFGPGTRLTVL.